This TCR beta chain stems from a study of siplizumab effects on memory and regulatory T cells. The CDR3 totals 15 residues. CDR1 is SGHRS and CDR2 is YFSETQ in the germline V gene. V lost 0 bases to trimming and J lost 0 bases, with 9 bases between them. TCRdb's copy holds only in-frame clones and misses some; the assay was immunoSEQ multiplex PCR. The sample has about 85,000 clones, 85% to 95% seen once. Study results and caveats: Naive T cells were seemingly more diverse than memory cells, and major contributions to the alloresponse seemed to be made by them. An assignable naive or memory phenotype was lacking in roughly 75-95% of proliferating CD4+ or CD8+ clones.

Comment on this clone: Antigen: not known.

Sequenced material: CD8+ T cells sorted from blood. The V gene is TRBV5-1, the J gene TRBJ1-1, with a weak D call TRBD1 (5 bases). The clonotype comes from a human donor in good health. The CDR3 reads CASSLVSGMNTEAFF. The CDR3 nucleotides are TGCGCCAGCAGCTTGGTGTCAGGGATGAACACTGAAGCTTTCTTT.